Below, 3 T cell receptor beta chains from the same sample are listed, as sequenced in a study of identical twins. Via MiXCR, TCRdb re-called the 5' RACE reads, giving one row per CDR3 protein. The sample lists roughly 720,000 distinct CDR3 sequences, about 20% occurring once. These data were also reused for a study on T cells expressing NK-cell markers.

Specimen: PBMCs. The receptors originated from a young woman in good health.

A few counts support this clonotype. The chain carries TRBV29-1 and TRBJ2-7, with D tentatively TRBD1 (5 bases). V was clipped by 3 bases and J by 2 bases, with 14 bases between them. Germline lookup yields CDR1 SQVTM and CDR2 ANQGSEA. The CDR3 totals 14 residues. The CDR3 bases are TGCAGCGTTGAGTCCCCACAGGCACCCTACGAGCAGTACTTC. Translation gives CSVESPQAPYEQYF.

This clonotype has a handful of counts. The chain couples TRBV5-1 to TRBJ2-3; 10 positions match TRBD2. The CDR3 totals 16 residues. Germline CDR1 and CDR2: SGHRS and YFSETQ. V lost 4 bases, J lost 2 bases, and 7 bases stayed unmatched. CDR3 protein: CASSEELAGNTDTQYF. For the CDR3, the DNA is TGCGCCAGCAGCGAAGAACTAGCGGGGAACACAGATACGCAGTATTTT.

This clonotype was picked up many times. The rearrangement uses TRBV12-3 or TRBV12-4 and TRBJ2-1, with 8 nucleotides matching TRBD2. V shed 6 bases, J shed 8 bases, and the junction held 6 bases outside the gene matches. This CDR3 has 13 residues. The CDR3 sequence is CASSAPGGDEQFF. The CDR3 region has the DNA TGTGCCAGCAGCGCACCGGGAGGGGATGAGCAGTTCTTC.